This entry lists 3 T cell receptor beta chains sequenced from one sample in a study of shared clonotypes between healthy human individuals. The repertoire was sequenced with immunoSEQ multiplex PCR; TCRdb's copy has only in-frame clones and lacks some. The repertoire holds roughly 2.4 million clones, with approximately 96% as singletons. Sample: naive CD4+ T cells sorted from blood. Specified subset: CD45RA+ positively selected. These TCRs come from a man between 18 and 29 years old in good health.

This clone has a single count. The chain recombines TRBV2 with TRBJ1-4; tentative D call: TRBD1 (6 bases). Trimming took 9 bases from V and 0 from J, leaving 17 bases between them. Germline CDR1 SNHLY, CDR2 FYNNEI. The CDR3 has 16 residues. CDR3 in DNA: TGTGCCAGTGGGAGGGGGACCTTTGCAACTAATGAAAAACTGTTTTTT. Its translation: CASGRGTFATNEKLFF.

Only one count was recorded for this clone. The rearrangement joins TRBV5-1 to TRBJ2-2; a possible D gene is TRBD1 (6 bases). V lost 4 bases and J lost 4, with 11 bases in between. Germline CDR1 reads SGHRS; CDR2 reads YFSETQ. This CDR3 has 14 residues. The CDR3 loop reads CASSPMTGTGELFF. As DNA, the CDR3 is TGCGCCAGCAGCCCGATGACAGGCACCGGGGAGCTGTTTTTT. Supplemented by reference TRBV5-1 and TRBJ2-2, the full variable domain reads KAGVTQTPRYLIKTRGQQVTLSCSPISGHRSVSWYQQTPGQGLQFLFEYFSETQRNKGNFPGRFSGRQFSNSRSEMNVSTLELGDSALYLCASSPMTGTGELFFGEGSRLTVL.

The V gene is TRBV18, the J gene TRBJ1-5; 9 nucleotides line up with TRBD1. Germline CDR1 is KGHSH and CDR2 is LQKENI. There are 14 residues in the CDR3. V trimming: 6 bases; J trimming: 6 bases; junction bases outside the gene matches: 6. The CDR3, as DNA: TGTGCCAGCTCGCGACAGGGGGTCGGTCAGCCCCAGCATTTT. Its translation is CASSRQGVGQPQHF.